This section outlines one TCR beta chain sequence together with its context. Original analysis: The assay estimated nucleated cells by amplifying reference gene primers. Profiled with immunoSEQ multiplex PCR; TCRdb holds only in-frame clones, not every one. That table furnishes V, J and clone size, whereas the DNA furnished D and trimming. The table has fewer than 300,000 clones, more than 80% seen once. The source of the sample is a study of blood T cell repertoires in COVID-19. At the level of the study: Sites in the United States, Italy and Spain provided acute and convalescent COVID-19 samples. Nucleic acid was either cDNA or gDNA, and it came from T cells, B-cell-depleted T cells, or PBMCs.

Sample: PBMCs or T cells enriched from blood (not recorded which). The sequence derives from a woman aged 25 to 39 who had recovered from COVID-19.

CDR3 sequence (DNA): TGTGCCAGCAGCCCAACTACAGGTGAAGCTTTCTTT. The encoded protein is CASSPTTGEAFF. The rearrangement joins TRBV7-9 to TRBJ1-1, with D tentatively TRBD1 (5 bases). This CDR3 region has 12 residues. Germline values: CDR1 SEHNR, CDR2 FQNEAQ (reference sequence). The V and J ends lost 5 bases and 7 bases respectively, with 11 bases between them. The full variable domain, completed using reference TRBV7-9 and TRBJ1-1, is DTGVSQNPRHKITKRGQNVTFRCDPISEHNRLYWYRQTLGQGPEFLTYFQNEAQLEKSRLLSDRFSAERPKGSFSTLEIQRTEQGDSAMYLCASSPTTGEAFFGQGTRLTVV.